The rows below give T cell receptor beta chains drawn from one sample of a study of T cells in Graves' hyperthyroidism and ophthalmopathy. Each CDR3 protein gets one entry after TCRdb re-called the multiplex PCR reads with MiXCR. The sample shows about 320,000 distinct CDR3 sequences, over 15% of them seen only once. The specimen was blood. The receptors were sampled from a man aged 25 to 45 with Graves' hyperthyroidism. Both conserved end residues are part of each CDR3. D genes are given only for firm matches. A row's size may be missing; if present it is once, few, many or a size class.

j_call | v_call | d_call | clone_size | cdr3_aa | cdr3_nt
TRBJ1-2 | TRBV7-9 | TRBD1 | . | CASSRGQGATYTF | TGTGCCAGCAGCCGAGGACAGGGGGCGACCTACACCTTC
TRBJ2-2 | TRBV15 | . | . | CATSRVAEPTGELFF | TGTGCCACCAGCAGAGTGGCGGAGCCCACCGGGGAGCTGTTTTTT
TRBJ2-1 | TRBV29-1 | . | few | CSVEPAGTQGSEQFF | TGCAGCGTTGAACCAGCCGGGACCCAAGGTAGTGAGCAGTTCTTC
TRBJ2-3 | TRBV11-2 | . | many | CASSLDPQTGLTDTQYF | TGTGCCAGCAGCTTAGATCCCCAGACGGGACTTACAGATACGCAGTATTTT
TRBJ2-1 | TRBV28 | TRBD2 | many | CASSLVGRAVDEQFF | TGTGCCAGCAGTTTGGTCGGGAGGGCCGTCGATGAGCAGTTCTTC
TRBJ1-1 | TRBV3-1 | . | many | CASSTDTMNTEAFF | TGTGCCAGCAGCACGGATACGATGAACACTGAAGCTTTCTTT
TRBJ1-1 | TRBV6-2/TRBV6-3 | . | . | CASSPWRGGFPEAFF | TGTGCCAGCAGCCCTTGGAGGGGTGGATTTCCTGAAGCTTTCTTT
TRBJ2-7 | TRBV7-2 | . | . | CASSVDRSTYEQYF | TGTGCCAGCAGCGTCGACAGGTCGACCTACGAGCAGTACTTC
TRBJ2-1 | TRBV6-1 | . | many | CASSLAERNEQFF | TGTGCCAGCAGCTTAGCGGAGCGCAATGAGCAGTTCTTC
TRBJ2-7 | TRBV20-1 | . | many | CSALIYEQYF | TGCAGTGCCCTGATATACGAGCAGTACTTC
TRBJ1-6 | TRBV25-1 | . | . | CASSHSWTNSPLHF | TGTGCCAGCAGTCACTCCTGGACAAATTCACCCCTCCACTTT
TRBJ1-2 | TRBV18 | . | . | CASSGDLGDGYTF | TGTGCCAGCTCAGGGGACCTAGGAGATGGCTACACCTTC
TRBJ2-5 | TRBV3-1 | . | many | CASLRPGLETQYF | TGTGCCAGCCTGAGGCCGGGATTAGAGACCCAGTACTTC
TRBJ1-1 | TRBV6-1 | TRBD1 | many | CASSIQGAWTEAFF | TGTGCCAGCAGTATACAGGGGGCCTGGACTGAAGCTTTCTTT
TRBJ2-1 | TRBV20-1 | . | many | CSASLGLGYNEQFF | TGCAGTGCTTCCCTGGGACTGGGCTACAATGAGCAGTTCTTC
TRBJ2-3 | TRBV20-1 | TRBD2 | many | CSARDIREGYTDTQYF | TGCAGTGCTAGGGATATTCGGGAGGGGTACACAGATACGCAGTATTTT
TRBJ2-1 | TRBV7-9 | . | many | CASSARLSSSYNEQFF | TGTGCCAGCAGCGCTCGGCTCTCGAGCTCCTACAATGAGCAGTTCTTC
TRBJ1-1 | TRBV30 | . | many | CAWRKGVNTEAFF | TGTGCCTGGAGAAAAGGGGTGAACACTGAAGCTTTCTTT
TRBJ1-2 | TRBV18 | . | many | CASSPGDGYTF | TGTGCCAGCTCACCCGGCGACGGCTACACCTTC
TRBJ1-1 | TRBV7-4 | . | . | CASSSYRAGTEAFF | TGTGCCAGCAGCTCGTACAGGGCCGGCACTGAAGCTTTCTTT
TRBJ1-1 | TRBV6-1 | TRBD1 | . | CASREGTGGRNTEAFF | TGTGCCAGCAGGGAAGGGACAGGGGGGCGGAACACTGAAGCTTTCTTT
TRBJ2-2 | TRBV2 | . | many | CASRDRGETGELFF | TGTGCCAGCAGGGATCGTGGGGAAACCGGGGAGCTGTTTTTT
TRBJ2-1 | TRBV11-2 | TRBD2 | many | CASKPRTGTSDYNEQFF | TGTGCCAGCAAACCCAGAACCGGGACTAGCGACTACAATGAGCAGTTCTTC
TRBJ2-7 | TRBV20-1 | TRBD1 | many | CSLQGDRTYEQYF | TGCAGTCTACAAGGGGACAGGACCTACGAGCAGTACTTC